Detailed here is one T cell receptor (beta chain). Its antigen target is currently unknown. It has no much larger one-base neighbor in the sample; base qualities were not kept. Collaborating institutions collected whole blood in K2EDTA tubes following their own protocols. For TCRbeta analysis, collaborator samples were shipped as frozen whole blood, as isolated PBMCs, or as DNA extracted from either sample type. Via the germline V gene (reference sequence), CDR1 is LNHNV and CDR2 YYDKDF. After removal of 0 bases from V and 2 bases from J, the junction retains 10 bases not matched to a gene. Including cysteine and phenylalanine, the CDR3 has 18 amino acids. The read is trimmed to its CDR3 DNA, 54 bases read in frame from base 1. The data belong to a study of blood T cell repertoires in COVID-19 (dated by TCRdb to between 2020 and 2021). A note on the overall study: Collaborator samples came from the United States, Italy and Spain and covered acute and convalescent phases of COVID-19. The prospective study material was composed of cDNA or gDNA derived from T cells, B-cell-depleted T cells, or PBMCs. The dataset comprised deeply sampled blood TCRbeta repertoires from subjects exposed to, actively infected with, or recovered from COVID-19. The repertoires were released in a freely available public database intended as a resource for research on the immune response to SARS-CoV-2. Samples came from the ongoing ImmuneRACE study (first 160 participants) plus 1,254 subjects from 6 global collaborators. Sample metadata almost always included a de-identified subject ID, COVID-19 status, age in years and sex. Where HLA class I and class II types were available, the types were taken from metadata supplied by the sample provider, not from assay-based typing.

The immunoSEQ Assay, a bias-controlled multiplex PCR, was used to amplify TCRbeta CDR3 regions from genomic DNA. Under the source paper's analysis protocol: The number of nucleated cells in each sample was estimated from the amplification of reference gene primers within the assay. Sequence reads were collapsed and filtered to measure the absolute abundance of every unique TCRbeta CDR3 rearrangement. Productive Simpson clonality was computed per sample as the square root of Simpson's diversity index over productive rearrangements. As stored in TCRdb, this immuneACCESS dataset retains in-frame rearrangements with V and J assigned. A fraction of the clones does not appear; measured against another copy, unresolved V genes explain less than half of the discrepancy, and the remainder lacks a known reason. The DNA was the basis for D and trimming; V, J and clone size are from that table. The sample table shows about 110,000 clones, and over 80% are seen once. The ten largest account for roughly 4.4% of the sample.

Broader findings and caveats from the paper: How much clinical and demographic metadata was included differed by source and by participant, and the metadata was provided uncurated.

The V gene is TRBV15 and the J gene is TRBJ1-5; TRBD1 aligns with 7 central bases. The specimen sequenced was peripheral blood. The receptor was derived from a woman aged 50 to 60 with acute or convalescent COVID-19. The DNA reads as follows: TGTGCCACCAGCAGAGATCTGGTAGGGGGCCATGGCAATCAGCCCCAGCATTTT. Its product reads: CATSRDLVGGHGNQPQHF.